In its sample, the clone carrying this T cell receptor (beta chain) was seen once. Its antigen is not identified. Tregs were sorted as CD4+CD25+CD127-/low cells. Study-level results: In terms of TCR gene usage, tumor memory CD4+ T cells clustered together with blood and lymph node memory CD4+ cells, as well as with lymph node naive CD4+ cells. Tumor-infiltrating Treg TCR alpha and beta sequences overlapped most with tumor naive CD4+ T cells, then blood naive.

Trimming removed 7 bases from V and 7 bases from J, with 14 bases in between. Germline assignment: CDR1 MNHEY and CDR2 SMNVEV (reference sequence). The CDR3 sequence is 13 residues long. Semi-nested PCR with Nested Universal Primer A followed constant-region reverse priming of full-length variable regions. TCRdb re-derived calls from the 5' RACE reads in MiXCR, one entry per CDR3 protein. The sample shows approximately 10,000 distinct CDR3 sequences, under 50% of them seen only once. V usage is TRBV27 and J usage is TRBJ1-5; no clear D gene. Sequenced material: Tregs sorted from a lymph node. This clonotype originated in a female donor with breast cancer. CDR3: CASTALGGQPQHF. Written as DNA, the CDR3 is TGTGCCAGCACCGCACTTGGAGGACAGCCCCAGCATTTT.